Each of the 3 T cell receptor beta chains below was sequenced from the same sample in a study of CD8 T cells in Susac syndrome. The authors reverse transcribed roughly 0.5 to 1 ug RNA with random hexamers. Each CDR3 protein is one row after TCRdb ran MiXCR on the immunoSEQ multiplex PCR reads. The sample has around 140,000 distinct CDR3 sequences, approximately 79% seen once. The sample consisted of CD8+ T cells from PBMCs. Receptors were obtained from a human donor with multiple sclerosis.

The chain has TRBV6-1 and TRBJ1-2, with 10 bases identical to TRBD1. Germline-derived CDR1 and CDR2 are MNHNS and SASEGT. Trimming took 7 bases from V and 7 from J; bases not matched to a gene: 15. CDR3 length: 16 residues. As DNA, the CDR3 is TGTGCCAGCATAGGTGGGGCCCGGACAGGGGGATCTGGCTACACCTTC. Translating gives CASIGGARTGGSGYTF.

In DNA form, the CDR3 reads TGCAGCGTCGGGCCCTCGCGAGGGACTGAAGCTTTCTTT. It specifies CSVGPSRGTEAFF. The V call is TRBV29-1, the J call TRBJ1-1, with no clear D. This CDR3 is 13 amino acids long. Trimming cost V 6 bases and J 5 bases, with 16 bases left between them. Germline V lookup: CDR1 SQVTM, CDR2 ANQGSEA.

V and J are TRBV7-9 and TRBJ2-7; D is unclear. With 5 bases removed from V and 7 bases from J, the gap between germline ends came to 12 bases. CDR1 is SEHNR, CDR2 FQNEAQ, per germline (reference sequence). The CDR3 sequence is 12 residues long. CDR3 nucleotide sequence: TGTGCCAGCAGCGGTCCAGGCTTAGAGCAGTACTTC. Translated, it gives CASSGPGLEQYF.